Listed below are T cell receptor beta chains from one sample, sequenced in a study of Ad26.COV2.S vaccination and SARS-CoV-2 variants. The method was immunoSEQ multiplex PCR; TCRdb's version includes in-frame clones alone and lacks a portion of them. The profile shows roughly 400,000 clones, about nine tenths of them singletons. This specimen consisted of peripheral blood, obtained in a trial of Ad26.COV2.S vaccine versus placebo. The receptor source for this set is a person between 18 and 60 years old who received the Ad26.COV2.S COVID-19 vaccine or a placebo. CDR3s include the opening cysteine and the closing phenylalanine or tryptophan. Each record gives: clone size, D gene, J gene, V gene, CDR3 protein, CDR3 DNA. D genes are given only for firm matches. The listing skips clone size in some rows; elsewhere it reads once, few, many or a size class.

clone size: NA
D gene: TRBD1
J gene: TRBJ1-6
V gene: TRBV27
CDR3 protein: CASSSIDRGRGSPLHF
CDR3 DNA: TGTGCCAGCAGTTCCATTGACAGGGGGAGAGGTTCACCCCTCCACTTT

clone size: NA
D gene: NA
J gene: TRBJ2-5
V gene: TRBV28
CDR3 protein: CASSFSGRGETQYF
CDR3 DNA: TGTGCCAGCAGTTTTTCGGGCAGGGGAGAGACCCAGTACTTC

clone size: NA
D gene: TRBD2
J gene: TRBJ2-3
V gene: TRBV11-2
CDR3 protein: CASSSGTSGASDTQYF
CDR3 DNA: TGTGCCAGCAGCTCAGGGACTAGCGGGGCATCAGATACGCAGTATTTT

clone size: NA
D gene: TRBD2
J gene: TRBJ2-5
V gene: TRBV6-2/TRBV6-3
CDR3 protein: CASSYGGLAGSRQETQYF
CDR3 DNA: TGTGCCAGCAGTTACGGGGGACTAGCGGGGTCAAGACAAGAGACCCAGTACTTC

clone size: NA
D gene: TRBD1
J gene: TRBJ2-3
V gene: TRBV5-6
CDR3 protein: CASSLIGTVTDTQYF
CDR3 DNA: TGTGCCAGCAGCTTGATAGGGACAGTCACAGATACGCAGTATTTT

clone size: NA
D gene: TRBD1
J gene: TRBJ2-1
V gene: TRBV11-2
CDR3 protein: CASSLAGTGSSYNEQFF
CDR3 DNA: TGTGCCAGCAGCTTAGCCGGGACAGGGAGCTCCTACAATGAGCAGTTCTTC

clone size: NA
D gene: NA
J gene: TRBJ2-1
V gene: TRBV6-5
CDR3 protein: CASSYRGPYSYNEQFF
CDR3 DNA: TGTGCCAGCAGTTACCGCGGGCCATACTCCTACAATGAGCAGTTCTTC

clone size: NA
D gene: NA
J gene: TRBJ1-1
V gene: TRBV5-1
CDR3 protein: CASSLWLNTEAFF
CDR3 DNA: TGCGCCAGCAGCCTTTGGTTGAACACTGAAGCTTTCTTT

clone size: NA
D gene: NA
J gene: TRBJ1-1
V gene: TRBV7-8
CDR3 protein: CASSLARSSNTEAFF
CDR3 DNA: TGTGCCAGCAGCTTAGCACGCAGTTCTAACACTGAAGCTTTCTTT

clone size: NA
D gene: TRBD1
J gene: TRBJ2-1
V gene: TRBV4-1
CDR3 protein: CASSHLTTGGFSNEQFF
CDR3 DNA: TGCGCCAGCAGCCACCTCACGACAGGGGGGTTTTCCAATGAGCAGTTCTTC

clone size: NA
D gene: NA
J gene: TRBJ1-5
V gene: TRBV27
CDR3 protein: CASSFRGARNQPQHF
CDR3 DNA: TGTGCCAGCAGTTTTCGGGGGGCGCGGAATCAGCCCCAGCATTTT

clone size: NA
D gene: NA
J gene: TRBJ2-5
V gene: TRBV7-8
CDR3 protein: CASSQTRVQETQYF
CDR3 DNA: TGTGCCAGCAGCCAGACTAGAGTGCAAGAGACCCAGTACTTC

clone size: NA
D gene: TRBD1
J gene: TRBJ1-5
V gene: TRBV19
CDR3 protein: CASSMGGQGRNQPQHF
CDR3 DNA: TGTGCCAGTAGTATGGGCGGACAGGGACGTAATCAGCCCCAGCATTTT

clone size: NA
D gene: NA
J gene: TRBJ1-6
V gene: TRBV27
CDR3 protein: CASSLSVGSSYNSPLHF
CDR3 DNA: TGTGCCAGCAGTTTATCAGTAGGGAGCTCCTATAATTCACCCCTCCACTTT

clone size: NA
D gene: NA
J gene: TRBJ2-7
V gene: TRBV19
CDR3 protein: CASSIGQGGYEQYF
CDR3 DNA: TGTGCCAGTAGTATCGGTCAGGGAGGCTACGAGCAGTACTTC

clone size: once
D gene: TRBD1
J gene: TRBJ1-4
V gene: TRBV30
CDR3 protein: CAWRPRTGNEKLFF
CDR3 DNA: TGTGCCTGGAGACCCCGGACAGGGAATGAAAAACTGTTTTTT

clone size: NA
D gene: NA
J gene: TRBJ2-2
V gene: TRBV6-5
CDR3 protein: CASSYGGATGELFF
CDR3 DNA: TGTGCCAGCAGTTACGGAGGGGCCACCGGGGAGCTGTTTTTT

clone size: NA
D gene: TRBD1
J gene: TRBJ2-5
V gene: TRBV2
CDR3 protein: CASSEGWGTGEQETQYF
CDR3 DNA: TGTGCCAGCAGTGAAGGGTGGGGGACAGGGGAACAAGAGACCCAGTACTTC

clone size: NA
D gene: TRBD2
J gene: TRBJ2-2
V gene: TRBV11-2
CDR3 protein: CASSFAPSGGNTGELFF
CDR3 DNA: TGTGCCAGCAGCTTCGCCCCTAGCGGGGGGAACACCGGGGAGCTGTTTTTT

clone size: NA
D gene: NA
J gene: TRBJ2-7
V gene: TRBV29-1
CDR3 protein: CSASDTASYEQYF
CDR3 DNA: TGCAGCGCCTCGGACACTGCCTCCTACGAGCAGTACTTC

clone size: NA
D gene: NA
J gene: TRBJ1-2
V gene: TRBV2
CDR3 protein: CASSTAAGYTF
CDR3 DNA: TGTGCCAGTTCAACAGCGGCCGGCTACACCTTC

clone size: NA
D gene: TRBD1
J gene: TRBJ1-2
V gene: TRBV5-4
CDR3 protein: CASSRPGQGGYGYTF
CDR3 DNA: TGTGCCAGCAGCCGGCCGGGACAGGGGGGATATGGCTACACCTTC

clone size: NA
D gene: TRBD1
J gene: TRBJ1-1
V gene: TRBV4-3
CDR3 protein: CASSQGQMNTEAFF
CDR3 DNA: TGCGCCAGCAGCCAGGGACAGATGAACACTGAAGCTTTCTTT

clone size: NA
D gene: NA
J gene: TRBJ2-5
V gene: TRBV6-6
CDR3 protein: CASIHWGPQETQYF
CDR3 DNA: TGTGCCAGCATCCACTGGGGCCCCCAAGAGACCCAGTACTTC

clone size: NA
D gene: NA
J gene: TRBJ2-7
V gene: TRBV28
CDR3 protein: CASSLPLRQTIEQYF
CDR3 DNA: TGTGCCAGCAGTTTACCCTTGCGACAGACCATCGAGCAGTACTTC

clone size: once
D gene: NA
J gene: TRBJ1-2
V gene: TRBV19
CDR3 protein: CASSIVGTSPYGYTF
CDR3 DNA: TGTGCCAGTAGTATCGTGGGGACGTCCCCCTATGGCTACACCTTC

clone size: NA
D gene: NA
J gene: TRBJ2-7
V gene: TRBV6-6
CDR3 protein: CASSFPWGASYEQYF
CDR3 DNA: TGTGCCAGCAGTTTCCCGTGGGGAGCCTCCTACGAGCAGTACTTC

clone size: NA
D gene: TRBD2
J gene: TRBJ2-3
V gene: TRBV12-5
CDR3 protein: CASGSGLAGRTDTQYF
CDR3 DNA: TGTGCTAGTGGTTCCGGACTAGCGGGCCGCACAGATACGCAGTATTTT

clone size: NA
D gene: NA
J gene: TRBJ2-5
V gene: TRBV9
CDR3 protein: CASSPRSTQETQYF
CDR3 DNA: TGTGCCAGCAGCCCCCGTTCAACCCAGGAGACCCAGTACTTC

clone size: NA
D gene: NA
J gene: TRBJ2-7
V gene: TRBV19
CDR3 protein: CASSTRGGNSYEQYF
CDR3 DNA: TGTGCCAGTAGTACAAGGGGGGGCAACTCCTACGAGCAGTACTTC

clone size: NA
D gene: NA
J gene: TRBJ2-7
V gene: TRBV9
CDR3 protein: CASSRGRQLYEQYF
CDR3 DNA: TGTGCCAGCAGCCGGGGGAGACAACTCTACGAGCAGTACTTC

clone size: NA
D gene: TRBD2
J gene: TRBJ2-5
V gene: TRBV3-1/TRBV3-2
CDR3 protein: CASSQKGTSGGKETQYF
CDR3 DNA: TGTGCCAGCAGCCAAAAGGGGACTAGCGGGGGGAAGGAGACCCAGTACTTC

clone size: few
D gene: NA
J gene: TRBJ2-2
V gene: TRBV7-6
CDR3 protein: CASSQTMTGELFF
CDR3 DNA: TGTGCCAGCAGCCAGACGATGACCGGGGAGCTGTTTTTT

clone size: NA
D gene: TRBD2
J gene: TRBJ2-7
V gene: TRBV7-2
CDR3 protein: CASRLAGGPEQYF
CDR3 DNA: TGTGCCAGTAGATTAGCGGGGGGGCCCGAGCAGTACTTC

clone size: NA
D gene: TRBD1
J gene: TRBJ1-5
V gene: TRBV6-2/TRBV6-3
CDR3 protein: CASSLRQGDFSSNQPQHF
CDR3 DNA: TGTGCCAGCAGTTTAAGACAGGGGGATTTCAGTAGCAATCAGCCCCAGCATTTT

clone size: NA
D gene: NA
J gene: TRBJ2-1
V gene: TRBV25-1
CDR3 protein: CASGDGPPFNEQFF
CDR3 DNA: TGTGCCAGCGGGGACGGACCCCCTTTCAATGAGCAGTTCTTC

clone size: NA
D gene: NA
J gene: TRBJ1-2
V gene: TRBV24-1
CDR3 protein: CATSDPGYGYTF
CDR3 DNA: TGTGCCACCAGTGATCCTGGCTATGGCTACACCTTC

clone size: few
D gene: TRBD1
J gene: TRBJ1-5
V gene: TRBV6-2/TRBV6-3
CDR3 protein: CASSYRGQGEHF
CDR3 DNA: TGTGCCAGCAGTTACAGGGGACAGGGGGAGCATTTT

clone size: NA
D gene: NA
J gene: TRBJ1-5
V gene: TRBV7-9
CDR3 protein: CASSSPMDDQPQHF
CDR3 DNA: TGTGCCAGCAGCTCCCCCATGGACGACCAGCCCCAGCATTTT

clone size: NA
D gene: NA
J gene: TRBJ1-2
V gene: TRBV28
CDR3 protein: CASSQYGYTF
CDR3 DNA: TGTGCCAGCAGCCAATATGGCTACACCTTC

clone size: NA
D gene: TRBD2
J gene: TRBJ2-3
V gene: TRBV24-1
CDR3 protein: CATSERGGLTDTQYF
CDR3 DNA: TGTGCCACCAGTGAACGGGGGGGCCTCACAGATACGCAGTATTTT